These 9 T cell receptor beta chains were sequenced from one sample in a study of monozygotic twins with inflammatory bowel disease. From its re-call of the 5' RACE reads, TCRdb lists each CDR3 protein once, without DNA. The listing records a few hundred thousand distinct CDR3 sequences. Sequenced: blood. Receptor source: a human donor with ulcerative colitis or Crohn's disease, or a healthy co-twin of an affected twin (not recorded which).

This chain uses TRBV11-3 with TRBJ2-1; TCRdb returns TRBD1, unconfirmable since there is no DNA. CDR1 and CDR2 from the germline V gene are SGHNT and YENEEA. This CDR3 has 16 amino acids. CDR3 residues: CASSLEHDRLNNEQFF. The complete variable domain, with remaining parts taken from reference TRBV11-3 and TRBJ2-1, reads EAGVVQSPRYKIIEKKQPVAFWCNPISGHNTLYWYLQNLGQGPELLIRYENEEAVDDSQLPKDRFSAERLKGVDSTLKIQPAELGDSAVYLCASSLEHDRLNNEQFFGPGTRLTVL.

The chain's CDR3 is CSASGSGANVLTF. V gene TRBV20-1 combines with J gene TRBJ2-6. CDR3 length equals 13 residues. CDR1 is DFQATT and CDR2 is SNEGSKA in the germline V gene (reference sequence).

This chain connects TRBV7-2 to TRBJ2-7. This CDR3 is built from 13 residues. CDR1 SGHTA and CDR2 FQGNSA come from the germline V gene. CDR3 loop: CASSQLPSYEQYF.

This sequence joins TRBV5-1 and TRBJ2-1; the TRBD1 assignment by TCRdb is unverifiable without DNA. The CDR3 totals 15 residues. Germline loops: CDR1 SGHRS, CDR2 YFSETQ. CDR3 protein: CASSSRQGNRNEQFF.

CDR3: CASSEIPGTGAYSNQPQHF. The genes are TRBV6-2 or TRBV6-3 and TRBJ1-5; the D gene TCRdb calls, TRBD1, cannot be checked with no DNA. The CDR3 totals 19 residues. CDR1 and CDR2 (germline): MNHEY, SVGEGT.

The chain couples TRBV7-9 to TRBJ1-6. Germline lookup yields CDR1 SEHNR and CDR2 FQNEAQ (reference sequence). This CDR3 contains 15 residues. The CDR3: CASSLAWRDPSPLHF.

The chain uses TRBV18 and TRBJ2-2. Germline lookup yields CDR1 KGHSH and CDR2 LQKENI. The CDR3 loop spans 14 amino acids. CDR3 sequence reads: CASSPPSNTGELFF.

The rearrangement links TRBV5-1 to TRBJ2-5; TCRdb names TRBD1, which stays unverified in the absence of DNA. The CDR3 runs to 13 residues. CDR1 is SGHRS, CDR2 YFSETQ, per germline. CDR3 loop: CASSRDKQETQYF. The full variable domain, in which reference TRBV5-1 and TRBJ2-5 provide the parts outside the CDR3, is KAGVTQTPRYLIKTRGQQVTLSCSPISGHRSVSWYQQTPGQGLQFLFEYFSETQRNKGNFPGRFSGRQFSNSRSEMNVSTLELGDSALYLCASSRDKQETQYFGPGTRLLVL.

The J gene is TRBJ2-7, the V gene TRBV11-1; the D call from TCRdb, TRBD1, cannot be confirmed without DNA. CDR3 length equals 18 residues. CDR1 is SGHAT, CDR2 FQDESV, per germline (reference sequence). The CDR3 is CASSLALGRGDQTYEQYF.